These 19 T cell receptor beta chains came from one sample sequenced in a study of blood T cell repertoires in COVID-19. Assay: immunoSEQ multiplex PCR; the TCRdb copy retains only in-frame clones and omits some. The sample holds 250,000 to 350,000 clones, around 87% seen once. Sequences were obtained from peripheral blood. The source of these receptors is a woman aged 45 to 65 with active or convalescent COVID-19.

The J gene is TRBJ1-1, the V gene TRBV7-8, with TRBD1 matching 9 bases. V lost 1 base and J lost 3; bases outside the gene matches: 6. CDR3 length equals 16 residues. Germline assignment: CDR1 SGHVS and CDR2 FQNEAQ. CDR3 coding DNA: TGTGCCAGCAGCTTAGTACAGGGGGCGAAGGACACTGAAGCTTTCTTT. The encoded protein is CASSLVQGAKDTEAFF.

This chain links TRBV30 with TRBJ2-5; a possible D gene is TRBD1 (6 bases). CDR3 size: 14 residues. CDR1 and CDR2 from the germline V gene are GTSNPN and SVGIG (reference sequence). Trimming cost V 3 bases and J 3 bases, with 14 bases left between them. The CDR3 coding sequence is TGTGCCTGGAGCGCGACAGGAAGGGAAGAGACCCAGTACTTC. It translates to CAWSATGREETQYF.

CDR3 in amino acids: CATVDRGHSTEAFF. CDR3 nucleotide sequence: TGTGCCACCGTTGACAGGGGGCATTCCACTGAAGCTTTCTTT. The chain uses TRBV24-1 and TRBJ1-1; 10 bases align to TRBD1. Germline loops: CDR1 KGHDR, CDR2 SFDVKD. The CDR3 has 14 amino acids. J lost 4 bases, V lost 9 bases, and 7 bases had no gene match.

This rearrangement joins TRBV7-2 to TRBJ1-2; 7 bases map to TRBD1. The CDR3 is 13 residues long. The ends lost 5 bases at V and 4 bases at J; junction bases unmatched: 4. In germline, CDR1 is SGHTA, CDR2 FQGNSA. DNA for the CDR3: TGTGCCAGCAGCATCGACAGGGCCTATGGCTACACCTTC. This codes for CASSIDRAYGYTF.

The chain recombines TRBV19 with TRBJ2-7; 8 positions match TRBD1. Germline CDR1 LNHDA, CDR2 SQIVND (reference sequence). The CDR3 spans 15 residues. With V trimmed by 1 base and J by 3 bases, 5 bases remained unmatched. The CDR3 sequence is CASSIGPGGGYEQYF. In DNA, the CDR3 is TGTGCCAGTAGTATAGGTCCAGGGGGCGGCTACGAGCAGTACTTC.

The CDR3 bases are TGTGCCAGCAGTTCCGGGACTAGGAACACCGGGGAGCTGTTTTTT. Translated, it gives CASSSGTRNTGELFF. The gene calls are TRBV11-1 and TRBJ2-2; 8 bases match TRBD2. CDR1 SGHAT and CDR2 FQDESV come from the germline V gene (reference sequence). The ends lost 6 bases at V and 1 base at J; junction bases unmatched: 4. The CDR3 sequence is 15 residues long.

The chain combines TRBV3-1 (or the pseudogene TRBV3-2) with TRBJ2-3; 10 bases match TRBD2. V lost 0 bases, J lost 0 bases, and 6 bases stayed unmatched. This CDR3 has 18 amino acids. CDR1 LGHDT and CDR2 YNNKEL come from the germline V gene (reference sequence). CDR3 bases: TGTGCCAGCAGCCAAGAAGCACTAGCGGGGCGTAGCACAGATACGCAGTATTTT. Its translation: CASSQEALAGRSTDTQYF.

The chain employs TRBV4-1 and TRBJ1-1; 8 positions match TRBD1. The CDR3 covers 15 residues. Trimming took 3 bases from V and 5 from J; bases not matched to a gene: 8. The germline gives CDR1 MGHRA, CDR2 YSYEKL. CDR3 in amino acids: CASSQPDRGNTEAFF. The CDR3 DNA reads TGCGCCAGCAGCCAGCCCGACAGGGGTAATACTGAAGCTTTCTTT.

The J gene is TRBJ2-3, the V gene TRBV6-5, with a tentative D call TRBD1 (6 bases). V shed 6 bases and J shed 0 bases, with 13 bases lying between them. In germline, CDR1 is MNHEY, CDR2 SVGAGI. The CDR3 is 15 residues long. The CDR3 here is CASRMTGTSTDTQYF. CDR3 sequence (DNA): TGTGCCAGCAGAATGACAGGAACCAGCACAGATACGCAGTATTTT.

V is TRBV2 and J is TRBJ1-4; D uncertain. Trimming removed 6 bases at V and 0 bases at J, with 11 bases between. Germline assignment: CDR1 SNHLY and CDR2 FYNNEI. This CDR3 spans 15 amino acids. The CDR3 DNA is TGTGCCAGCAGCGTGAACTCCGCAACTAATGAAAAACTGTTTTTT. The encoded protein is CASSVNSATNEKLFF.

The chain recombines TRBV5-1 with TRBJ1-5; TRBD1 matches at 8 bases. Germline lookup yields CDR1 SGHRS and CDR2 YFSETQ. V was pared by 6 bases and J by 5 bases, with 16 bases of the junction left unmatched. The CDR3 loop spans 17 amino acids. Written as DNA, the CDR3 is TGCGCCAGCACCCCAATTGGACAGGGAGGTCCCTATCAGCCCCAGCATTTT. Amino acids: CASTPIGQGGPYQPQHF.

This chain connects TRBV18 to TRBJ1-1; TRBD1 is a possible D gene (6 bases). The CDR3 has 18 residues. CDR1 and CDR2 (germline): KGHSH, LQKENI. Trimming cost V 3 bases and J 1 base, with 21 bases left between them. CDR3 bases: TGTGCCAGCTCACCCCTCGAGCTGTTACAGGGAACGAACACTGAAGCTTTCTTT. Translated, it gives CASSPLELLQGTNTEAFF.

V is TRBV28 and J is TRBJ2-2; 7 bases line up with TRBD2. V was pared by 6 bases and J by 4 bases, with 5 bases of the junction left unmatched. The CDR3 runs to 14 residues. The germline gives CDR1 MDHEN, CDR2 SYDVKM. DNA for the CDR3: TGTGCCAGCAGGGCGGGAGTTGGCACCGGGGAGCTGTTTTTT. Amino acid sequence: CASRAGVGTGELFF.

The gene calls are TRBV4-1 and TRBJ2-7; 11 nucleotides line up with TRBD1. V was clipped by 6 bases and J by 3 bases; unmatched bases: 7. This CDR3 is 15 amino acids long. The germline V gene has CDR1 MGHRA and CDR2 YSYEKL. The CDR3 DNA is TGCGCCAGCAGGCTAGGACAGGGGGCCGTCTACGAGCAGTACTTC. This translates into CASRLGQGAVYEQYF.

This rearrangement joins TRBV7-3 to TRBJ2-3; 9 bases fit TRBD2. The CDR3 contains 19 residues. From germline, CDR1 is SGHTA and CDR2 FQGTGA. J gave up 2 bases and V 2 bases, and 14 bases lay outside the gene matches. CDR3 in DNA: TGTGCCAGCAGCTTACGAGCCAGGAGGGGCGGGAGGGACACAGATACGCAGTATTTT. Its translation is CASSLRARRGGRDTDTQYF.

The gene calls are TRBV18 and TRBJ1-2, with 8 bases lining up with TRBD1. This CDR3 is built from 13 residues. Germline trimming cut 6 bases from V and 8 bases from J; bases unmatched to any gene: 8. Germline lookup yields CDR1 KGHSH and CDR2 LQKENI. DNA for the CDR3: TGTGCCAGCTCTCCGACACAGGGGGTAGGCTACACCTTC. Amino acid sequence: CASSPTQGVGYTF.

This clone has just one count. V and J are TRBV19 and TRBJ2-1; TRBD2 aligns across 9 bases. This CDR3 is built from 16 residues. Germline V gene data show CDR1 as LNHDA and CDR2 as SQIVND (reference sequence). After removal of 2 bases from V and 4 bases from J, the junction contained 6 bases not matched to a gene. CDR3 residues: CASSIPSGGSYNEQFF. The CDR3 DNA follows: TGTGCCAGTAGTATACCCAGCGGGGGGTCGTACAATGAGCAGTTCTTC.

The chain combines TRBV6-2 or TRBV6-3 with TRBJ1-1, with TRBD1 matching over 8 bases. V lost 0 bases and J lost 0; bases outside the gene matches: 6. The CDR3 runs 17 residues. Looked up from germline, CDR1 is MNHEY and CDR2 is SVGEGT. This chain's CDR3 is CASSYSTGQGLNTEAFF. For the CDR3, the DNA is TGTGCCAGCAGTTACTCGACTGGACAGGGACTGAACACTGAAGCTTTCTTT.

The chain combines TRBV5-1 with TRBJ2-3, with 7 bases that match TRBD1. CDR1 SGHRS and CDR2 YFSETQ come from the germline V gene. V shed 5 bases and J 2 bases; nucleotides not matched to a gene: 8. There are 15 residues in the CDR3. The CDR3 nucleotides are TGCGCCAGCAGTGTTCCCGGGACAGACACAGATACGCAGTATTTT. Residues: CASSVPGTDTDTQYF.